Each of the 14 T cell receptor beta chains below was sequenced from the same sample in a study of T cells in Graves' hyperthyroidism and ophthalmopathy. It was RNA transcripts that yielded the amplified TCR beta CDR3 regions. Initially, a first-round RT-PCR of the TCR CDR3 employed the HTBI primer set. From the multiplex PCR reads, TCRdb called clonotypes with MiXCR, one entry per CDR3 protein. The sample records over 250,000 distinct CDR3 sequences, 20% to 25% being singletons. The specimen was blood. The source of these receptors is a man aged 40-49 years with Graves' hyperthyroidism that later progressed to Graves' ophthalmopathy.

This clonotype was observed many times. The chain recombines TRBV3-1 with TRBJ2-5, with a possible D match to TRBD2 (6 bases). Germline V gene lookup returns CDR1 LGHDT and CDR2 YNNKEL (reference sequence). Trimming stripped 4 bases from V and 4 bases from J, with 13 bases between. The CDR3 loop spans 14 amino acids. The CDR3 DNA reads as TGTGCCAGCAGCCCCCTCCGGGAGCGAGAGACCCAGTACTTC. Residues: CASSPLRERETQYF.

This clonotype was seen repeatedly, ten times or more. The CDR3 is CASSFAGLAGVGKETQYF. CDR3 sequence (DNA): TGTGCCAGCAGTTTTGCGGGACTAGCGGGAGTCGGGAAAGAGACCCAGTACTTC. J is TRBJ2-5 and V is TRBV6-5, with 14 bases identical to TRBD2. Germline loops: CDR1 MNHEY, CDR2 SVGAGI. V was clipped by 4 bases and J by 3 bases; unmatched bases: 10. The CDR3 sequence is 18 residues long.

This clonotype was found many times. In DNA form, the CDR3 reads TGTGCCAGCAGCACGACTAGCTTAGATTACGAGCAGTACTTC. Translation: CASSTTSLDYEQYF. This chain links TRBV11-2 with TRBJ2-7; TRBD2 matches 7 bases. J lost 4 bases, V lost 5 bases, and 8 bases had no gene match. The CDR3 extends over 14 amino acids. The V gene's germline CDR1 is SGHAT and CDR2 FQNNGV.

This clonotype was observed many times. The chain recombines TRBV6-5 with TRBJ2-7; TRBD1 matches at 7 bases. Germline CDR1 and CDR2: MNHEY and SVGAGI. With V trimmed by 5 bases and J by 4 bases, 14 bases remained unmatched. The CDR3 consists of 16 residues. The CDR3 nucleotides read TGTGCCAGCAGTATGAAACAGGGGAAATTAAGATACGAGCAGTACTTC. Its protein is CASSMKQGKLRYEQYF.

The chain uses TRBV4-3 and TRBJ2-7, with a tentative D call TRBD2 (5 bases). The germline CDR1 and CDR2 sequences are LGHNA and YSLEER. The CDR3 loop spans 18 amino acids. Trimming stripped 0 bases from V and 5 bases from J, with 23 bases between. CDR3 in amino acids: CASSQDKQPDRLRDEQYF. The DNA for the CDR3 is TGCGCCAGCAGCCAAGATAAACAGCCAGACCGGTTGCGGGACGAGCAGTACTTC.

This clonotype was recorded many times. J is TRBJ1-2 and V is TRBV28, with no clear D. The CDR3 is 13 residues long. Germline V gene sequence: CDR1 MDHEN, CDR2 SYDVKM. Trimming shortened V by 7 bases and J by 0 bases, and 9 bases separated the two germline ends. CDR3: CASKKKTNYGYTF. DNA for the CDR3: TGTGCCAGCAAGAAGAAAACTAACTATGGCTACACCTTC.

This clonotype was observed many times. This CDR3 is CASSPEGLGLNYGYTF. Written as DNA, the CDR3 is TGTGCCAGCTCACCGGAAGGACTGGGGTTGAACTATGGCTACACCTTC. This chain joins TRBV18 and TRBJ1-2; D remains ambiguous. Trimming removed 3 bases at V and 2 bases at J, with 16 bases between. Looked up from germline, CDR1 is KGHSH and CDR2 is LQKENI. CDR3 length: 16 residues. Based on the CDR3 plus reference TRBV18 and TRBJ1-2, the full variable domain is NAGVMQNPRHLVRRRGQEARLRCSPMKGHSHVYWYRQLPEEGLKFMVYLQKENIIDESGMPKERFSAEFPKEGPSILRIQQVVRGDSAAYFCASSPEGLGLNYGYTFGSGTRLTVV.

This clonotype showed up many times. The rearrangement uses TRBV6-5 and TRBJ1-5; D gene uncertain. The CDR3 is 16 residues long. V lost 7 bases and J 1 base, leaving 17 bases between the germline ends. The germline V gene has CDR1 MNHEY and CDR2 SVGAGI. This CDR3 is CASTPGRSRSNQPQHF. The CDR3 bases are TGTGCCAGCACCCCGGGGAGGTCCAGGAGCAATCAGCCCCAGCATTTT.

Only a few counts were recorded for this clonotype. A much more abundant neighbour one base away suggests this may be a read error. V usage is TRBV2 and J usage is TRBJ2-2; 10 bases are a match to TRBD1. CDR1 is SNHLY and CDR2 is FYNNEI in the germline V gene. The CDR3 has 14 amino acids. The DNA of the CDR3 is TGTGCCAGCAGCGACAGGGGGCGGACCGGGGAGCTGGTTTTT. This sequence encodes CASSDRGRTGELVF.

The chain recombines TRBV12-3 or TRBV12-4 with TRBJ2-4; 10 nucleotides agree with TRBD1. V dropped 5 bases and J dropped 9; count of bases not matched to a gene: 13. CDR3 length equals 16 residues. The CDR3 region has the DNA TGTGCCAGCAGTCGGACAGGGGGGGAAGTTGAGGGCATTCAGTACTTC. Translated, it gives CASSRTGGEVEGIQYF.

V is TRBV5-1 and J is TRBJ1-1, with D unclear. CDR3 size: 14 residues. Between the trimmed V and J ends, which lost 2 bases and 1 base, there was a span of 9 bases. CDR1 and CDR2 (germline): SGHRS, YFSETQ. The DNA for the CDR3 is TGCGCCAGCAGCTTAATGCAGACGAACACTGAAGCTTTCTTT. Residues: CASSLMQTNTEAFF.

This clonotype appeared a few times. This sequence joins TRBV12-3 or TRBV12-4 and TRBJ1-2; the D gene is possibly TRBD1 (5 bases). The CDR3 length is 16 residues. V was pared by 6 bases and J by 5 bases, with 22 bases between. The DNA for the CDR3 is TGTGCCAGCAGCCTCCTCGGTCGTGGGGCCGGGTATGGCTACACCTTC. Its translation is CASSLLGRGAGYGYTF.

The chain joins TRBV6-2 or TRBV6-3 to TRBJ2-6; D is perhaps TRBD1 (5 bases). Germline lookup yields CDR1 MNHEY and CDR2 SVGEGT. The V end was cut by 9 bases, the J end by 2 bases, with 11 bases between. The CDR3 length is 14 residues. CDR3 residues: CASKGRAGANVLTF. Here the CDR3 DNA reads TGTGCCAGTAAAGGCAGGGCTGGGGCCAACGTCCTGACTTTC.

This chain connects TRBV6-1 to TRBJ1-5, with 8 bases aligning to TRBD1. The CDR3 spans 14 residues. CDR1 and CDR2 from the germline V gene are MNHNS and SASEGT. Germline trimming cut 6 bases from V and 6 bases from J; bases unmatched to any gene: 7. The DNA of the CDR3 is TGTGCCAGCAGACCCGGACAGGGTGCTCAGCCCCAGCATTTT. The encoded protein is CASRPGQGAQPQHF.